This entry describes one T cell receptor beta chain. These data belong to a study of beta chain features in type 1 diabetes. The isolated RNA, all of it, was reverse transcribed, so expressed TCRB transcripts were what got sequenced. Profiling relied on immunoSEQ multiplex PCR, and the TCRdb table lists in-frame clones only, not all of them. The sample has approximately 300,000 clones, about 10% seen once. Germline assignment: CDR1 SGHAT and CDR2 FQNNGV. This CDR3 is built from 16 residues. The V gene lost 1 base and the J gene lost 4 bases, with 16 bases spanning the gap. V is TRBV11-2 and J is TRBJ1-2; perhaps TRBD1 as D (5 bases). This receptor was identified in a woman aged 25 to 45 in good health. Sequenced sample: naive CD4+ T cells from blood. CDR3 amino acids: CASSLGRVTAVYGYTF. DNA of the CDR3: TGTGCCAGCAGCTTAGGACGCGTGACAGCCGTCTATGGCTACACCTTC.